This T cell receptor (beta chain) came from a study of breast tumors, draining lymph nodes, adjacent tissues. Study-level findings and limits: Tumors had less TCR diversity than lymph nodes, more than nontumor tissue. Findings are consistent with lymph node origin and intratumoral expansion of most tumor T cells.

Regarding this clonotype: What it binds is not known.

Breast cancer patients provided tissue from their axillary draining lymph nodes. Deletions cut 3 bases from V and 4 bases from J, with 9 bases between. The V gene's germline CDR1 is KGHSH and CDR2 LQKENI. This CDR3 is built from 14 residues. TCRdb passed the multiplex PCR reads through MiXCR, listing each CDR3 protein once. The sample lists more than 200,000 distinct CDR3 sequences, approximately 31% occurring once. The rearrangement links TRBV18 to TRBJ1-4; D is possibly TRBD1 (5 bases). The TCR originated in a female donor with breast cancer. Some clones in this sample may be carry-over from other donors' samples. The sample was axillary lymph node tissue. The CDR3 loop is CASSPGQNNEKLFF. The CDR3 DNA follows: TGTGCCAGCTCACCGGGGCAGAATAATGAAAAACTGTTTTTT.